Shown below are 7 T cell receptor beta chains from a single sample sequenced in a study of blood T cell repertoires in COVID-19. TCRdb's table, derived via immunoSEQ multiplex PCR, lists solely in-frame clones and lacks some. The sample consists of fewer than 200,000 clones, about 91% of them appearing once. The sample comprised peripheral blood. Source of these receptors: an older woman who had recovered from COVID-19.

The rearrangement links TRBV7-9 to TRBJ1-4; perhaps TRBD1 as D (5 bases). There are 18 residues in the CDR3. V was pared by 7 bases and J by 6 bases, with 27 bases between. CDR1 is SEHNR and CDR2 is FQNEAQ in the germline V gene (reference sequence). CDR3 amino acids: CASNRRRMGGGDDEKLFF. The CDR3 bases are TGTGCCAGCAACCGACGGAGGATGGGGGGAGGGGACGATGAAAAACTGTTTTTT.

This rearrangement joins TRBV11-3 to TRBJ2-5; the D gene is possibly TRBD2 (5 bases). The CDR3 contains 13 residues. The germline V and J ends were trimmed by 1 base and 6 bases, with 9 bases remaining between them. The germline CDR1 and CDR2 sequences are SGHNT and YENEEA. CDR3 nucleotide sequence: TGTGCCAGCAGCTTAGGGGAGATGCAGACCCAGTACTTC. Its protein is CASSLGEMQTQYF.

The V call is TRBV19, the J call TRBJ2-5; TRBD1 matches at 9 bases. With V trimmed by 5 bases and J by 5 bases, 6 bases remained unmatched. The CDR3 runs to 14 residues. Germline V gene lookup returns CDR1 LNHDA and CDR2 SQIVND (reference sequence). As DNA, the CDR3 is TGTGCCAGTAGTTCGGGACAGGGCAGGGAGACCCAGTACTTC. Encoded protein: CASSSGQGRETQYF. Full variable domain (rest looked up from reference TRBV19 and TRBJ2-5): DGGITQSPKYLFRKEGQNVTLSCEQNLNHDAMYWYRQDPGQGLRLIYYSQIVNDFQKGDIAEGYSVSREKKESFPLTVTSAQKNPTAFYLCASSSGQGRETQYFGPGTRLLVL.

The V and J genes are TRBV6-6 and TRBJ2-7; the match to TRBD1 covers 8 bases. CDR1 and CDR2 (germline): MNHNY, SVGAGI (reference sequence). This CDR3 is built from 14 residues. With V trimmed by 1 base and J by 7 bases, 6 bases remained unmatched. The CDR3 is CASSYLSRGREQYF. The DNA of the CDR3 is TGTGCCAGCAGTTACTTGTCCAGGGGGCGTGAGCAGTACTTC.

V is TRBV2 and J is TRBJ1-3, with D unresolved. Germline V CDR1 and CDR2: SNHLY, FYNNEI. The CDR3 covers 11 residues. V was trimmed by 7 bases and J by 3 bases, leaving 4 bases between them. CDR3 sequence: CASTLGNTIYF. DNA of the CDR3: TGTGCCAGCACTCTTGGAAACACCATATATTTT. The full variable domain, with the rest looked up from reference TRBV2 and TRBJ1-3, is EPEVTQTPSHQVTQMGQEVILRCVPISNHLYFYWYRQILGQKVEFLVSFYNNEISEKSEIFDDQFSVERPDGSNFTLKIRSTKLEDSAMYFCASTLGNTIYFGEGSWLTVV.

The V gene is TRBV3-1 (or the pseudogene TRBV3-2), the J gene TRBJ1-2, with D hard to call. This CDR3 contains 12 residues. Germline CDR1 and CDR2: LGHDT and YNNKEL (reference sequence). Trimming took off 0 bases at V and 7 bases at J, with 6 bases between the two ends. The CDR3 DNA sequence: TGTGCCAGCAGCCAAGATCTACGTGGCTACACCTTC. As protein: CASSQDLRGYTF.

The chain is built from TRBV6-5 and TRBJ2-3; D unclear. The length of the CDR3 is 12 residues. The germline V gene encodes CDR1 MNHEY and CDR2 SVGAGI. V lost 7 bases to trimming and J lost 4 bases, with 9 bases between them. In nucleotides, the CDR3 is TGTGCCAGCACCGCGTCTCCAGATACGCAGTATTTT. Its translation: CASTASPDTQYF.